This TCR beta chain was documented in a study of sequential checkpoint blockade in melanoma. Study-level background: Maintenance nivolumab came after either treatment sequence. 91 pretreatment tumor DNA samples were TCRβ immunosequenced.

As to treatment: randomized to nivolumab then ipilimumab (arm A) or the reverse (arm B). None of the patients previously received DNA-damaging chemotherapy. This clone was counted at least ten times. Its antigen is unidentified. Trimming at V came to 5 bases and at J to 5 bases, leaving 8 bases not matched to a gene. Germline-derived CDR1 and CDR2 are SGHNT and YENEEA. This CDR3 has 16 residues. Repertoires were generated with immunoSEQ multiplex PCR, while TCRdb's copy carries only in-frame clones and drops some. Among under 4,500 clones, roughly 20% were seen once, and the ten largest hold less than 5%. General study results and limits: Clinical benefit was about 30 times likelier when tumor T-cell fraction and clonality increased.

Sequenced here: tumor tissue (inferred from file names), sampled from a patient given nivolumab and ipilimumab in sequence. The chain recombines TRBV11-3 with TRBJ2-1; 11 bases match TRBD2. The receptor's source is a human donor with melanoma. In DNA, the CDR3 is TGTGCCAGCAGCCACGCCGGGACTAGCGGAAACAATGAGCAGTTCTTC. Amino acid sequence: CASSHAGTSGNNEQFF.